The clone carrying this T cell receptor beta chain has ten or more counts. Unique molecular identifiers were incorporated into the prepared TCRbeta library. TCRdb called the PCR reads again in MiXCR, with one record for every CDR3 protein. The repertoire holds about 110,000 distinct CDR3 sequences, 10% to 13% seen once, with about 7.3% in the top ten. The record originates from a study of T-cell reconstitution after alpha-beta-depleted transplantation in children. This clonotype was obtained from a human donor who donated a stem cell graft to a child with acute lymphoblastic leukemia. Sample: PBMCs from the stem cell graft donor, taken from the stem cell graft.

In DNA, the CDR3 is TGTGCCAGCAGCGTAGCGGCACTAGCGGGATACGAGCAGTACTTC. Translating gives CASSVAALAGYEQYF. This chain joins TRBV9 and TRBJ2-7, with 10 bases identical to TRBD2. The V gene's germline CDR1 is SGDLS and CDR2 YYNGEE. The J segment lost 4 bases and the V segment lost 0 bases, leaving 4 bases of the junction unmatched. The CDR3 extends over 15 amino acids.